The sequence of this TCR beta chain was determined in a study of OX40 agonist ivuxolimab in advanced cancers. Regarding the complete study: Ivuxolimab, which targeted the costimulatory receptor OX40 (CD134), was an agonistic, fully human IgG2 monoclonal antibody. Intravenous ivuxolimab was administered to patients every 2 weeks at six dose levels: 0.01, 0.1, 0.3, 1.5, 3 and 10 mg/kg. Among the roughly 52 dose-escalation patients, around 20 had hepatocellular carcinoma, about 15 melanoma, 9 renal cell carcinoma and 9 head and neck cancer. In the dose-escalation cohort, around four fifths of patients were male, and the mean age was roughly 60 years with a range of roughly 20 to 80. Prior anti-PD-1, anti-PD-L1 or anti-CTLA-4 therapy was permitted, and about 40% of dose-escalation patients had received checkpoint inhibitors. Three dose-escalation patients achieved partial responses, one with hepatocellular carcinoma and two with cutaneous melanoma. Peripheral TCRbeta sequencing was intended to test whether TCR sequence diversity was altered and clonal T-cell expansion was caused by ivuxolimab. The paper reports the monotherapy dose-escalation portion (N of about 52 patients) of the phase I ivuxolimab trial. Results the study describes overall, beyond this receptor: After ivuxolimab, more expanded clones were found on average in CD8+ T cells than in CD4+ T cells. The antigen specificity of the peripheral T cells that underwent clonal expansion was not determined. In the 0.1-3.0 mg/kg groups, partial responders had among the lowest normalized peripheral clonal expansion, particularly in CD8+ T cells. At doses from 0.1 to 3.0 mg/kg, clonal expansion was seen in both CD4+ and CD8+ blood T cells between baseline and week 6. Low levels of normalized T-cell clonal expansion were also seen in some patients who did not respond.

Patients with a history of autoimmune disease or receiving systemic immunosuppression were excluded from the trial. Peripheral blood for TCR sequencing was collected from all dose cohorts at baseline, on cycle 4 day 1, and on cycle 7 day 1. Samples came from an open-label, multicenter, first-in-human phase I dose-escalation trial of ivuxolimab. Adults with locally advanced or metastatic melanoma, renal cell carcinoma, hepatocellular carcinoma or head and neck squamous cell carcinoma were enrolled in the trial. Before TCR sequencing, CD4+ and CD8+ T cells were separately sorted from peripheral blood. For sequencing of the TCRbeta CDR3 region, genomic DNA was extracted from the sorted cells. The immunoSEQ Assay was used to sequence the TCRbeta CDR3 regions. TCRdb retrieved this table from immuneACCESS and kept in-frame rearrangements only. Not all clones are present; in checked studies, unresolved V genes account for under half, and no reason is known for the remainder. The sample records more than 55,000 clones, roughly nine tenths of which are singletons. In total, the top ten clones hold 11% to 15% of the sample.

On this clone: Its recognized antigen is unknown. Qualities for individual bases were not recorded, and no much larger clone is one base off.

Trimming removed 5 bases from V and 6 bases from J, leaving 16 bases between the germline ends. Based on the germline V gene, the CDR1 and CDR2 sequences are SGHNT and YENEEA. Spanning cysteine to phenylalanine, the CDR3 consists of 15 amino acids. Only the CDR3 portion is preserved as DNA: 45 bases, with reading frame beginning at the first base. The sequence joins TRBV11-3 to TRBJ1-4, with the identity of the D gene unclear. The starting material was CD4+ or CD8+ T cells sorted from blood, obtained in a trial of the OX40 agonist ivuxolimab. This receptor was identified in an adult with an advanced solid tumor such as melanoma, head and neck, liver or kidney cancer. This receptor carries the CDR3 CASSLPRLPDEKLFF. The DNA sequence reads TGTGCCAGCAGCCTTCCTCGGTTGCCGGATGAAAAACTGTTTTTT. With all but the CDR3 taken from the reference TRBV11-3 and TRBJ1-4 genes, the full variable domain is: EAGVVQSPRYKIIEKKQPVAFWCNPISGHNTLYWYLQNLGQGPELLIRYENEEAVDDSQLPKDRFSAERLKGVDSTLKIQPAELGDSAVYLCASSLPRLPDEKLFFGSGTQLSVL.